This T cell receptor (beta chain) was observed in a study of cytotoxic CD8 clonotypes in ibrutinib-treated CLL. For the study at large: Once patients had received a median around 12 months of treatment, range 6 to 36, response samples were obtained.

Trimming stripped 0 bases from V and 3 bases from J, with 10 bases between. Germline V gene data show CDR1 as SGDLS and CDR2 as YYNGEE. This CDR3 spans 14 amino acids. Clones were read by immunoSEQ multiplex PCR, and TCRdb kept only the in-frame ones, dropping some. The table lists about 40,000 clones, approximately 67% of them singletons. A remark on this clone: The antigen remains unidentified.

Notes on the study in general: Clonality rose at ibrutinib response and fell back toward baseline at progression.

Sequencing used PBMCs, obtained at disease progression, from a patient treated with ibrutinib. V usage is TRBV9 and J usage is TRBJ2-7; a weak D match, TRBD2 (6 bases). The TCR originated in a human donor with chronic lymphocytic leukemia. This CDR3 reads CASSVGGGFYEQYF. The CDR3 DNA sequence: TGTGCCAGCAGCGTAGGAGGAGGGTTCTACGAGCAGTACTTC.